The following is a T cell receptor (beta chain) sequence with its context. Produced via immunoSEQ multiplex PCR; TCRdb's table is partial and in-frame only. The profile shows fewer than 80,000 clones, nearly 98% of them singletons. CD4+CD25+CD127- Tregs, CD4+CD25- non-Tregs, CD4 and CD8 cells were sorted. This sample is drawn from a study of Tregs in tolerant kidney transplant recipients. The CDR3 is made up of 15 amino acids. Germline CDR1 is MGHDK and CDR2 is SYGVNS. J was trimmed by 6 bases and V by 5 bases; bases with no gene match: 9. This sequence originates from a human donor who received a combined kidney and bone marrow transplant. Specimen: Tregs from blood, collected before the transplant. This rearrangement joins TRBV25-1 to TRBJ2-2; 7 bases fit TRBD1. The CDR3 here is CASSRQGKRAGELFF. The CDR3 coding sequence is TGTGCCAGCAGTCGACAGGGAAAAAGGGCCGGGGAGCTGTTTTTT.